This T cell receptor beta chain was observed in a study of T cells after yellow fever vaccination. Study-level points and caveats: Although the secondary response was weaker, it peaked faster, at day 5 versus 15. Clones from primary vaccination mostly reappeared after the booster (over 95% CD4, around 90% CD8). The appearance of a small share of clonotypes in both CD4 and CD8 compartments was observed.

Germline V gene data show CDR1 as SGHTA and CDR2 as FQGNSA. V dropped 5 bases and J dropped 6 bases, with 19 bases sitting between them. The CDR3 extends over 15 amino acids. A single record per CDR3 protein comes from TCRdb applying MiXCR to the 5' RACE reads. The profile shows around 500,000 distinct CDR3 sequences, 20% to 25% of them singletons. As regards this clonotype: Its cognate antigen is unknown.

The sequence derives from a man between 18 and 29 years old who received the YFV17D yellow fever vaccine. The specimen comprised PBMCs, sampled more than 20 days after the first yellow fever vaccination. The V and J genes are TRBV7-2 and TRBJ1-2; D gene uncertain. DNA for the CDR3: TGTGCCAGCAGCCCAACCGCCAGTCTTCCCAATGGCTACACCTTC. This sequence encodes CASSPTASLPNGYTF.